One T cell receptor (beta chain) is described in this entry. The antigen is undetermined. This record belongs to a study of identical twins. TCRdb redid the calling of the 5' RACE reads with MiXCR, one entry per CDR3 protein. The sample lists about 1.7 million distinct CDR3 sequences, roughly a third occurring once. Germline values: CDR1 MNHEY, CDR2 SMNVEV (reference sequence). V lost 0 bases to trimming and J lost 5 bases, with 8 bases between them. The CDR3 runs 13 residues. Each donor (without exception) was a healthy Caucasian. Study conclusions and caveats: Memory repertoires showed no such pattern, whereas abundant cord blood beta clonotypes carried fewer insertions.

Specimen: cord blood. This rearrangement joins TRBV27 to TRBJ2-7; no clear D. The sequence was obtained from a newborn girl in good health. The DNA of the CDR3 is TGTGCCAGCAGTTTATCCGTCAGCCACGAGCAGTACTTC. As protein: CASSLSVSHEQYF.